Listed below are T cell receptor beta chains from one sample, sequenced in a study of blood T cell repertoires in COVID-19. Libraries were prepared by immunoSEQ multiplex PCR; TCRdb keeps only in-frame clonotypes and omits some of them. Of about 140,000 clones in the sample, just under 90% are singletons; the top ten hold 9.5% to 12%. Material: peripheral blood. The source of these receptors is an elderly woman with acute or convalescent COVID-19. The CDR3 runs from the conserved cysteine through the conserved F or W. Fields, in order: clone size, V gene, D gene, J gene, CDR3 DNA, CDR3 protein. The D gene is left open where the match is weak. The listing skips clone size in some rows; elsewhere it reads once, few, many or a size class.

once	TRBV5-1	TRBD1	TRBJ1-1	TGCGCCAGCAGCAGTACAGGGGCGGACACTGAAGCTTTCTTT	CASSSTGADTEAFF
.	TRBV19	.	TRBJ1-5	TGTGCCAGTAGTTCGGGGAAAGTAAGCAATCAGCCCCAGCATTTT	CASSSGKVSNQPQHF
.	TRBV10-3	.	TRBJ1-1	TGTGCCATCAGTCCAGGGGTCACTGAAGCTTTCTTT	CAISPGVTEAFF
.	TRBV7-9	TRBD2	TRBJ2-7	TGTGCCAGCAGCTCGCAACTAGCGGCGAGCTCCTACGAGCAGTACTTC	CASSSQLAASSYEQYF
.	TRBV18	.	TRBJ2-1	TGTGCCAGCTCACCCCCGTCCCAGCCTCGGGATGAGCAGTTCTTC	CASSPPSQPRDEQFF
once	TRBV3-1/TRBV3-2	.	TRBJ2-4	TGTGCCAGCAGCCAGTATACAGTGGACATTCAGTACTTC	CASSQYTVDIQYF
.	TRBV19	TRBD1	TRBJ1-5	TGTGCCAGTACTCCCGGGACAGGGGCCGGTCAGCCCCAGCATTTT	CASTPGTGAGQPQHF
once	TRBV11-2	TRBD2	TRBJ2-7	TGTGCCAGCAGCTCAGACACTCGACTAGCGGGGCATTACGAGCAGTACTTC	CASSSDTRLAGHYEQYF
.	TRBV18	TRBD1	TRBJ1-1	TGTGCCAGCTCACCTGGGACAGGCATGAACACTGAAGCTTTCTTT	CASSPGTGMNTEAFF
.	TRBV27	TRBD1	TRBJ2-1	TGTGCCAGCAGTTTATACAGGGGTTACAATGAGCAGTTCTTC	CASSLYRGYNEQFF
.	TRBV3-1/TRBV3-2	TRBD1	TRBJ1-2	TGTGCCAGCAGCCACCCCCGGGACAGGGGGGACTATGGCTACACCTTC	CASSHPRDRGDYGYTF
.	TRBV7-2	TRBD1	TRBJ2-5	TGTGCCAGCAGCTTAGCGTCGGACAGGGGTCCCGAGACCCAGTACTTC	CASSLASDRGPETQYF
.	TRBV5-6	.	TRBJ1-2	TGTGCCAGCAGCTTGCAGGGGATCTACTATGGCTACACCTTC	CASSLQGIYYGYTF
once	TRBV6-5	.	TRBJ1-6	TGTGCCAGCAGTTACTCGAGTCAGGCAAGTTCACCCCTCCACTTT	CASSYSSQASSPLHF
.	TRBV23-1	.	TRBJ1-4	TGCGCCAGCAGTCAAGGTGGGCGGGGGAAGAGAGATGAAAAACTGTTTTTT	CASSQGGRGKRDEKLFF
.	TRBV5-8	TRBD1	TRBJ1-1	TGTGCCAGCAGCAGGGACAGGGGACACACTGAAGCTTTCTTT	CASSRDRGHTEAFF
.	TRBV11-2	TRBD2	TRBJ2-1	TGTGCCAGCAGCCGGACTAGCGGGGGGCACTCCTACAATGAGCAGTTCTTC	CASSRTSGGHSYNEQFF
once	TRBV28	.	TRBJ1-6	TGTGCCAGCAGTTCTACAGGGCTGGGACGGGAGGCACCCCTCCACTTT	CASSSTGLGREAPLHF
once	TRBV2	.	TRBJ1-1	TGTGCCAGCAGTGCAACAGCGGGTAACACTGAAGCTTTCTTT	CASSATAGNTEAFF
.	TRBV7-2	TRBD2	TRBJ2-5	TGTGCCAGCAGCTTCCAGCGGGGGGGCCAAGAGACCCAGTACTTC	CASSFQRGGQETQYF
.	TRBV2	.	TRBJ1-1	TGTGCCAGCGGAATAAACAGGGTCGGGAACACTGAAGCTTTCTTT	CASGINRVGNTEAFF
.	TRBV18	TRBD2	TRBJ2-1	TGTGCCAGCTCACCGATTCTAGCGGGGGTGGGGAATGAGCAGTTCTTC	CASSPILAGVGNEQFF
.	TRBV5-6	TRBD1	TRBJ2-1	TGTGCCAGCAGCTTGGCGGGACAGGGTTTGGATGAGCAGTTCTTC	CASSLAGQGLDEQFF
.	TRBV19	.	TRBJ1-2	TGTGCCAGTAGTACTGAGACTTACTATGGCTACACCTTC	CASSTETYYGYTF
.	TRBV19	.	TRBJ1-5	TGTGCCAGTAGTATGCAGGGTAGCAATCAGCCCCAGCATTTT	CASSMQGSNQPQHF
.	TRBV30	TRBD1	TRBJ2-2	TGTGCCTGGAGACACCAGGGGGTATACACCGGGGAGCTGTTTTTT	CAWRHQGVYTGELFF
.	TRBV29-1	.	TRBJ2-3	TGCAGCGTTGAGTCCGGGACAGATACGCAGTATTTT	CSVESGTDTQYF
.	TRBV2	.	TRBJ1-2	TGTGCCACCAGTCTCCAGGGGCCGAGCTATGGCTACACCTTC	CATSLQGPSYGYTF
.	TRBV27	TRBD1	TRBJ2-1	TGTGCCAGCTCATCAGGGGGTGGCAATGAGCAGTTCTTC	CASSSGGGNEQFF
.	TRBV7-3	.	TRBJ1-3	TGTGCCAGCAGCACCGGGACTTCGGGAAACACCATATATTTT	CASSTGTSGNTIYF
.	TRBV5-1	TRBD2	TRBJ2-7	TGCGCCAGCAGCTTGGCCGGGGTAGCGGGGACTGGGGAGCAGTACTTC	CASSLAGVAGTGEQYF
.	TRBV30	.	TRBJ1-5	TGTGCCTGGAGGGAGAACAGCAATCAGCCCCAGCATTTT	CAWRENSNQPQHF
once	TRBV21-1	.	TRBJ1-3	TGTGCCAGCGCGACAGAATTCTCTGGAAACACCATATATTTT	CASATEFSGNTIYF
.	TRBV12-3/TRBV12-4	.	TRBJ1-3	TGTGCCAGCAGCCTGACAGACGGAAACACCATATATTTT	CASSLTDGNTIYF
.	TRBV4-1	.	TRBJ1-5	TGCGCCAGCAGCCAAGAAGGTTGGCAGGGATATCAGCCCCAGCATTTT	CASSQEGWQGYQPQHF
.	TRBV30	.	TRBJ1-1	TGTGCCTGGAGTTACCCAGGGCCGAACACTGAAGCTTTCTTT	CAWSYPGPNTEAFF
.	TRBV11-2	.	TRBJ2-1	TGTGCCAGCAGCTTAGCCAGCGTTTGGGTCAATGAGCAGTTCTTC	CASSLASVWVNEQFF
.	TRBV19	.	TRBJ1-1	TGTGCCAGTACCTTCCGGAGCGAACAGAACACTGAAGCTTTCTTT	CASTFRSEQNTEAFF
.	TRBV7-2	.	TRBJ2-1	TGTGCCAGCAGCCAGAGGGGGGGGCCCCTCTCCTACAATGAGCAGTTCTTC	CASSQRGGPLSYNEQFF
.	TRBV5-1	.	TRBJ1-4	TGCGCCAGCAGCTTAACAGCCGTAAATGAAAAACTGTTTTTT	CASSLTAVNEKLFF
.	TRBV12-3/TRBV12-4	.	TRBJ1-1	TGTGCCAGCAGTTTGGGCAGACAAGCTTTCTTT	CASSLGRQAFF